The rows below give T cell receptor beta chains drawn from one sample of a study of T-cell reconstitution after alpha-beta-depleted transplantation in children. A single record per CDR3 protein comes from TCRdb applying MiXCR to the PCR reads. This sample has 120,000 or so distinct CDR3 sequences, with 20% to 25% found just once. Sequencing was performed on PBMCs, mostly from graft donor cells, taken 180 days after TCRalphabeta/CD19-depleted stem cell transplant. The origin of the receptors is a male patient aged 2-15 years who had a stem cell transplant for chronic granulomatous disease, so the T cells may come from the graft donor. CDR3s include the opening cysteine and the closing phenylalanine or tryptophan. The order of the fields is CDR3 DNA, CDR3 protein, J gene, clone size, D gene, V gene. The D gene is left open where the match is weak. Clone sizes are given selectively: once, few, many, or a class where the clone is expanded.

DNA: TGTGCCACCAGTGCCCAAGCGGGAGGGCACCAAGATACGCAGTATTTT
CDR3: CATSAQAGGHQDTQYF
J: TRBJ2-3
size: -
D: TRBD2
V: TRBV24-1

DNA: TGCAGCGTTGAGTTCCAGGGAACGACCTACAATGAGCAGTTCTTC
CDR3: CSVEFQGTTYNEQFF
J: TRBJ2-1
size: many
D: -
V: TRBV29-1

DNA: TGCAGTGCTTCTGTAGCGGGAGTCGCCGGGGAGCTGTTTTTT
CDR3: CSASVAGVAGELFF
J: TRBJ2-2
size: -
D: TRBD2
V: TRBV20-1

DNA: TGTGCCAGCAGTGATAGGGACGAGCAGTACTTC
CDR3: CASSDRDEQYF
J: TRBJ2-7
size: few
D: -
V: TRBV25-1

DNA: TGTGCCAGCAGCCAATCCGGGAGTTTGGGGGTGGAGCAGTACTTC
CDR3: CASSQSGSLGVEQYF
J: TRBJ2-7
size: many
D: -
V: TRBV7-2

DNA: TGTGCCAGCAGTCAAGACTACTCCTACGAGCAGTACTTC
CDR3: CASSQDYSYEQYF
J: TRBJ2-7
size: many
D: -
V: TRBV2

DNA: TGTGCCAGCAGCCCCCAGGCGGGGCCCGGAAACACCATATATTTT
CDR3: CASSPQAGPGNTIYF
J: TRBJ1-3
size: -
D: -
V: TRBV7-2

DNA: TGCGCCAGCAGCTTGACAGGGAAGAACTCTGGAAACACCATATATTTT
CDR3: CASSLTGKNSGNTIYF
J: TRBJ1-3
size: few
D: -
V: TRBV5-1

DNA: TGTGCCAGCAGCTCTCTCTGGGGACTAGCCCACAATGAGCAGTTCTTC
CDR3: CASSSLWGLAHNEQFF
J: TRBJ2-1
size: many
D: TRBD2
V: TRBV7-3

DNA: TGTGCCAGCAGTCCGGGGCGGACTAGCACAGATACGCAGTATTTT
CDR3: CASSPGRTSTDTQYF
J: TRBJ2-3
size: few
D: -
V: TRBV12-3/TRBV12-4

DNA: TGTGCCAGCAGCGGGACTAGCGGGAGTCCCTGGTCCTACGAGCAGTACTTC
CDR3: CASSGTSGSPWSYEQYF
J: TRBJ2-7
size: few
D: TRBD2
V: TRBV12-3/TRBV12-4

DNA: TGCGCCAGCAGCCATACGACACACAATGAGCAGTTCTTC
CDR3: CASSHTTHNEQFF
J: TRBJ2-1
size: many
D: -
V: TRBV4-3

DNA: TGTGCCACCCCAGGTGGGGGAATGTACACTGAAGCTTTCTTT
CDR3: CATPGGGMYTEAFF
J: TRBJ1-1
size: -
D: -
V: TRBV24-1

DNA: TGCAGCGTTCGAGGACGGATTTGGTACCAAGAGACCCAGTACTTC
CDR3: CSVRGRIWYQETQYF
J: TRBJ2-5
size: many
D: -
V: TRBV29-1

DNA: TGTGCCAGCAGCTTAGTGGCGGATGAAAAACTGTTTTTT
CDR3: CASSLVADEKLFF
J: TRBJ1-4
size: few
D: -
V: TRBV7-2

DNA: TGTGCCAGCAGCTTGGATGGGGTCTCAAACACAGATACGCAGTATTTT
CDR3: CASSLDGVSNTDTQYF
J: TRBJ2-3
size: -
D: -
V: TRBV5-6

DNA: TGTGCCATCAGCACAGGGGGCTGGCAAGAGACCCAGTACTTC
CDR3: CAISTGGWQETQYF
J: TRBJ2-5
size: once
D: TRBD1
V: TRBV10-3

DNA: TGTGCCAGCAGCTTGGAGGGAAATGAGCAGTTCTTC
CDR3: CASSLEGNEQFF
J: TRBJ2-1
size: many
D: -
V: TRBV7-9

DNA: TGTGCCAGCAGTGAATATACGTGGGACCACGAGCAGTACTTC
CDR3: CASSEYTWDHEQYF
J: TRBJ2-7
size: -
D: -
V: TRBV25-1

DNA: TGTGCCAGCAGAAACAACAGGGCCGGGAGCACTGAAGCTTTCTTT
CDR3: CASRNNRAGSTEAFF
J: TRBJ1-1
size: many
D: -
V: TRBV6-1

DNA: TGTGCCAGCAGTTTCGGGGGCCGCTCCTACAATGAGCAGTTCTTC
CDR3: CASSFGGRSYNEQFF
J: TRBJ2-1
size: many
D: -
V: TRBV12-3/TRBV12-4

DNA: TGCAGTGGTGGGGGAGAGACCCAGTACTTC
CDR3: CSGGGETQYF
J: TRBJ2-5
size: -
D: -
V: TRBV20-1

DNA: TGTGCCAGCAGTGGGACAGGGAGCGTGGGGTCACCCCTCCACTTT
CDR3: CASSGTGSVGSPLHF
J: TRBJ1-6
size: many
D: TRBD1
V: TRBV12-3/TRBV12-4

DNA: TGTGCCAGCAGTTTAGACGGCATCTCTGGAAACACCATATATTTT
CDR3: CASSLDGISGNTIYF
J: TRBJ1-3
size: many
D: -
V: TRBV12-3/TRBV12-4

DNA: TGCAGCGTTGAAGATCACGTTCAAGAGACCCAGTACTTC
CDR3: CSVEDHVQETQYF
J: TRBJ2-5
size: many
D: -
V: TRBV29-1

DNA: TGTGCCAGCAGGGCCGAAAGTCGGGAGGAAAAACTGTTTTTT
CDR3: CASRAESREEKLFF
J: TRBJ1-4
size: few
D: -
V: TRBV12-3/TRBV12-4

DNA: TGTGCCAGCAGCTTAGCGGTTACAGGGGGATCCTACGAGCAGTACTTC
CDR3: CASSLAVTGGSYEQYF
J: TRBJ2-7
size: -
D: TRBD1
V: TRBV7-8

DNA: TGTGCCAGCAGCTTACGCCGGGGAGGAAGGAGCTCCTATAATTCACCCCTCCACTTT
CDR3: CASSLRRGGRSSYNSPLHF
J: TRBJ1-6
size: few
D: -
V: TRBV5-4

DNA: TGTGCCAGCAGCCCTAGAGGGGATCAGCCCCAGCATTTT
CDR3: CASSPRGDQPQHF
J: TRBJ1-5
size: few
D: -
V: TRBV12-3/TRBV12-4

DNA: TGCAGTGCTAAAACAGGACAGGGCGCCGAGCAGTACTTC
CDR3: CSAKTGQGAEQYF
J: TRBJ2-7
size: -
D: TRBD1
V: TRBV20-1

DNA: TGCAGCGTTGAACAAGGGCGGGGGAAAACCTACGAGCAGTACTTC
CDR3: CSVEQGRGKTYEQYF
J: TRBJ2-7
size: many
D: TRBD2
V: TRBV29-1

DNA: TGTGCCAGTATGGATCGTCGGGCGACCGGGGAGCTGTTTTTT
CDR3: CASMDRRATGELFF
J: TRBJ2-2
size: many
D: -
V: TRBV19

DNA: TGTGCCAGCTCACCATCCAATCGACAGCACACTGAAGCTTTCTTT
CDR3: CASSPSNRQHTEAFF
J: TRBJ1-1
size: -
D: -
V: TRBV18

DNA: TGTGCCAGCGGCTCGGGTCTGGGGACTGAAGCTTTCTTT
CDR3: CASGSGLGTEAFF
J: TRBJ1-1
size: few
D: -
V: TRBV12-3/TRBV12-4

DNA: TGCGCCAGCGGCTTAAATTACAATGAGCAGTTCTTC
CDR3: CASGLNYNEQFF
J: TRBJ2-1
size: few
D: -
V: TRBV5-1

DNA: TGTGCCAGCAGCAGGAACCGGGACAGGGGAGAGACCCAGTACTTC
CDR3: CASSRNRDRGETQYF
J: TRBJ2-5
size: few
D: TRBD1
V: TRBV4-2

DNA: TGTGCCAGCAGCTTGTTCGAGGGTATGTACACTGAAGCTTTCTTT
CDR3: CASSLFEGMYTEAFF
J: TRBJ1-1
size: -
D: -
V: TRBV5-5

DNA: TGCGCCAGCAGCTTGTTATCGGCGGGGGACCCGGGGTACAATGAGCAGTTCTTC
CDR3: CASSLLSAGDPGYNEQFF
J: TRBJ2-1
size: once
D: TRBD2
V: TRBV5-1

DNA: TGCAGTGCCGAGGGGGGGGGGACTAGCGGGAGCGGCGCAGATACGCAGTATTTT
CDR3: CSAEGGGTSGSGADTQYF
J: TRBJ2-3
size: -
D: TRBD2
V: TRBV20-1

DNA: TGCGCCAGCAGCATTGAACGCGAGCAGTACTTC
CDR3: CASSIEREQYF
J: TRBJ2-7
size: -
D: -
V: TRBV5-1

DNA: TGTGCCAGCAGCTTTTTAGCGGGAGGTACGCCCTACAATGAGCAGTTCTTC
CDR3: CASSFLAGGTPYNEQFF
J: TRBJ2-1
size: -
D: TRBD2
V: TRBV7-6

DNA: TGTGCCACCAGTGACTCCCCACGAGGTGAGCAGTTCTTC
CDR3: CATSDSPRGEQFF
J: TRBJ2-1
size: many
D: -
V: TRBV24-1

DNA: TGTGCCAGCAGTTCCGGGACTACAGGATACGAGCAGTACTTC
CDR3: CASSSGTTGYEQYF
J: TRBJ2-7
size: few
D: TRBD2
V: TRBV28

DNA: TGTGCCAGCAGCTTGGGCACGCGACGGCAGTACTTC
CDR3: CASSLGTRRQYF
J: TRBJ2-7
size: -
D: -
V: TRBV7-9

DNA: TGTGCCAGCAGACAAACTAGCAGGGAGCAGTTCTTC
CDR3: CASRQTSREQFF
J: TRBJ2-1
size: -
D: -
V: TRBV12-3/TRBV12-4